Listed here are 20 T cell receptor beta chains from one sample, sequenced in a study of blood T cells in healthy people across ages. Through a sample-barcoded 5' primer and a J-beta primer mix, a second PCR was run for roughly 6 to 11 cycles. One entry per CDR3 protein results from TCRdb running MiXCR on the 5' RACE reads. Of some 1.5 million distinct CDR3 sequences listed, about 30% are singletons. Sequencing used blood. The receptors come from a woman in her twenties or thirties in good health.

The sample holds a few counts of this clonotype. The rearrangement uses TRBV20-1 and TRBJ1-5; no definite D call. Germline V CDR1 and CDR2: DFQATT, SNEGSKA (reference sequence). This CDR3 comprises 15 residues. V shed 2 bases and J shed 1 base, with 12 bases lying between them. CDR3 protein: CSARSGEGSNQPQHF. The CDR3 DNA is TGCAGTGCTAGAAGCGGGGAGGGCAGCAATCAGCCCCAGCATTTT.

The rearrangement links TRBV29-1 to TRBJ1-1; D is perhaps TRBD1 (5 bases). With 5 bases removed from V and 4 bases from J, the gap between germline ends came to 17 bases. Germline V gives CDR1 SQVTM, CDR2 ANQGSEA. The CDR3 has 14 amino acids. In DNA, the CDR3 is TGCAGCGTTTCAATGGTCACAGGTCCCACTGAAGCTTTCTTT. Translating gives CSVSMVTGPTEAFF.

This clonotype was counted a few times. This chain connects TRBV20-1 to TRBJ1-6; 7 nucleotides match TRBD1. The V gene end was trimmed by 2 bases and the J gene end by 10 bases; junction bases not matched to a gene: 5. Germline CDR1 is DFQATT and CDR2 is SNEGSKA (reference sequence). The CDR3 totals 13 residues. The CDR3 nucleotides read TGCAGTGCTAGAACAGGGGAGGGATCACCCCTCCACTTT. This codes for CSARTGEGSPLHF.

The rearrangement links TRBV7-9 to TRBJ2-7; 7 nucleotides agree with TRBD2. The V segment lost 8 bases and the J segment 1 base; nucleotides outside the gene matches: 5. The CDR3 totals 13 residues. CDR1 is SEHNR, CDR2 FQNEAQ, per germline (reference sequence). In nucleotides, the CDR3 is TGTGCCAGCGGACCGCGGGAGTCCTACGAGCAGTACTTC. This translates into CASGPRESYEQYF.

The rearrangement links TRBV24-1 to TRBJ2-5; TRBD1 or TRBD2 may be the D gene (5 bases each). V was cut by 3 bases and J by 0 bases, with 16 bases left in between. Per the germline V gene, CDR1 is KGHDR and CDR2 is SFDVKD. CDR3 size: 17 residues. The CDR3 reads CATSDPWPGLDQETQYF. CDR3 coding DNA: TGTGCCACCAGTGATCCCTGGCCGGGGCTGGACCAAGAGACCCAGTACTTC.

The chain has TRBV2 and TRBJ1-2; perhaps TRBD1 as D (5 bases). Germline V gene data show CDR1 as SNHLY and CDR2 as FYNNEI. This CDR3 is built from 14 residues. V lost 1 base and J 7 bases, leaving 13 bases between the germline ends. The CDR3 protein is CASSEVGAGIGYTF. The CDR3 DNA follows: TGTGCCAGCAGTGAAGTTGGGGCAGGAATTGGCTACACCTTC. Together with reference TRBV2 and TRBJ1-2, the CDR3 gives the full variable domain: EPEVTQTPSHQVTQMGQEVILRCVPISNHLYFYWYRQILGQKVEFLVSFYNNEISEKSEIFDDQFSVERPDGSNFTLKIRSTKLEDSAMYFCASSEVGAGIGYTFGSGTRLTVV.

At least ten counts were recorded for this clonotype. V gene TRBV4-1 combines with J gene TRBJ1-2; D is undetermined. CDR1 is MGHRA, CDR2 YSYEKL, per germline. This CDR3 has 15 residues. V lost 3 bases to trimming and J lost 1 base, with 12 bases between them. CDR3 in amino acids: CASSQEDGVNYGYTF. CDR3 DNA sequence: TGCGCCAGCAGCCAGGAGGACGGGGTTAACTATGGCTACACCTTC.

As to this clonotype: Compared with germline, one end of the junction differs, possibly owing to a read error. This sequence joins TRBV29-1 and TRBJ2-5; D tentatively fits TRBD1 or TRBD2 (6 bases each). CDR1 SQVTM and CDR2 ANQGSEA come from the germline V gene. The length of the CDR3 is 14 residues. Here the CDR3 reads CSVRPKGGGKTRYF. CDR3 coding DNA: TGCAGCGTCCGCCCCAAAGGAGGGGGGAAGACCCGGTACTTC.

This clonotype has only a few counts. J is TRBJ2-1 and V is TRBV7-2; 10 nucleotides align to TRBD2. The germline V gene encodes CDR1 SGHTA and CDR2 FQGNSA. CDR3 length: 16 amino acids. The J segment lost 6 bases and the V segment lost 5 bases, leaving 10 bases of the junction unmatched. The CDR3 DNA reads as TGTGCCAGCAGCGGGCGGGCTAGCGGGGGTTTCAATGAGCAGTTCTTC. Residues: CASSGRASGGFNEQFF.

This clonotype has more than one count but fewer than ten. The rearrangement uses TRBV5-6 and TRBJ2-5; perhaps TRBD1 as D (6 bases). The CDR3 loop spans 15 amino acids. The germline V and J ends were trimmed by 0 bases and 5 bases, with 14 bases remaining between them. Germline V CDR1 and CDR2: SGHDT, YYEEEE. This CDR3 reads CASSLGPGAGETQYF. CDR3 bases: TGTGCCAGCAGCTTGGGTCCAGGGGCCGGGGAGACCCAGTACTTC.

The CDR3 DNA sequence: TGTGCCAGCTCACCACAGGGACAGGCGACGAGCACTGAAGCTTTCTTT. This sequence encodes CASSPQGQATSTEAFF. The chain combines TRBV18 with TRBJ1-1, with 8 bases that match TRBD1. The CDR3 length is 16 residues. Trimming cost V 1 base and J 4 bases; bases outside gene matches: 8. Germline V gene data show CDR1 as KGHSH and CDR2 as LQKENI.

This clonotype was observed many times. This chain uses TRBV5-6 with TRBJ2-5; 9 nucleotides agree with TRBD1. V gave up 4 bases and J gave up 1 base; unmatched junction bases: 5. There are 15 residues in the CDR3. Germline CDR1 SGHDT, CDR2 YYEEEE. The CDR3 DNA reads as TGTGCCAGCAGCCACTTGACAGGGGGCCAAGAGACCCAGTACTTC. Protein sequence: CASSHLTGGQETQYF.

The chain links TRBV2 to TRBJ1-2; no clear D gene. Germline-derived CDR1 and CDR2 are SNHLY and FYNNEI. The CDR3 consists of 12 residues. Trimming left V 2 bases short and J 8 bases short, with 9 bases between. CDR3 loop: CASSESMGGYTF. For the CDR3, the DNA is TGTGCCAGCAGTGAAAGCATGGGGGGCTACACCTTC.

Concerning this clonotype: This sequence may be a read error, since a much larger clone differs from it by one base. The rearrangement uses TRBV9 and TRBJ2-4, with TRBD2 as a possible D gene (5 bases). Matching the DNA end better, TRBJ2-7 makes the J call doubtful. Germline-derived CDR1 and CDR2 are SGDLS and YYNGEE. This CDR3 is 15 amino acids long. CDR3 residues: CTSSSRPDSLYEQYF. The CDR3, as DNA: TGTACCAGCAGCTCCCGCCCGGACTCGCTATACGAGCAGTACTTC.

This clonotype was seen more than once but under ten times. The CDR3 bases are TGTGCCACCAGCAGAGACATCGGGTTAGAGAGTGGTGGGCAAGAGACCCAGTTCTTC. It is translated as CATSRDIGLESGGQETQFF. V usage is TRBV15 and J usage is TRBJ2-5; D gene uncertain. The last part of the DNA fits TRBJ2-1 better; the J call may be wrong. The CDR3 runs 19 residues. CDR1 is LNHNV, CDR2 YYDKDF, per germline (reference sequence).

This clonotype has a count of ten or more. The CDR3 sequence: CSARKASGQETQYF. The CDR3 nucleotides are TGCAGTGCTAGAAAGGCTAGCGGCCAAGAGACCCAGTACTTC. This chain uses TRBV20-1 with TRBJ2-5; 7 nucleotides agree with TRBD2. Germline V gives CDR1 DFQATT, CDR2 SNEGSKA (reference sequence). The junction had 4 bases not matched to a gene; V was cut back by 2 bases and J by 1 base. This CDR3 has 14 amino acids.

V gene TRBV2 combines with J gene TRBJ1-5, with unresolved D. V lost 1 base and J lost 6, with 10 bases in between. Per the germline V gene, CDR1 is SNHLY and CDR2 is FYNNEI. This CDR3 comprises 14 residues. The CDR3 DNA follows: TGTGCCAGCAGTGAAGTGGATCCTAGTCAGCCCCAGCATTTT. It encodes CASSEVDPSQPQHF.

With regard to this clonotype: This may stem from a read error, because a much larger clone lies one nucleotide away. J is TRBJ2-5 and V is TRBV2, with D possibly TRBD2 on 5 matching bases. The J call is in doubt because the DNA end fits TRBJ2-7 better. Germline CDR1 reads SNHLY; CDR2 reads FYNNEI. The CDR3 runs 15 residues. Here the CDR3 DNA reads TGTGCCGGCAAGCCACGGCGAATTGGAGGCTACGAGCAGTACTTC. This encodes CAGKPRRIGGYEQYF.

The rearrangement uses TRBV12-3 or TRBV12-4 and TRBJ1-2; D is possibly TRBD1 (5 bases). The CDR3 spans 15 residues. The V gene lost 2 bases and the J gene lost 1 base, with 11 bases spanning the gap. The CDR3 region is CASSLPGSFNYGYTF. In DNA, the CDR3 is TGTGCCAGCAGTTTACCAGGGAGTTTTAACTATGGCTACACCTTC.

This clonotype was counted many times. The rearrangement uses TRBV7-2 and TRBJ2-7; no firm D call. The germline gives CDR1 SGHTA, CDR2 FQGNSA. With 2 bases removed from V and 7 bases from J, the gap between germline ends came to 18 bases. CDR3 length: 15 amino acids. CDR3 DNA: TGTGCCAGCAGCTTATGGTTTGGGGTAACGCGAGAGCAGTACTTC. Translating gives CASSLWFGVTREQYF.